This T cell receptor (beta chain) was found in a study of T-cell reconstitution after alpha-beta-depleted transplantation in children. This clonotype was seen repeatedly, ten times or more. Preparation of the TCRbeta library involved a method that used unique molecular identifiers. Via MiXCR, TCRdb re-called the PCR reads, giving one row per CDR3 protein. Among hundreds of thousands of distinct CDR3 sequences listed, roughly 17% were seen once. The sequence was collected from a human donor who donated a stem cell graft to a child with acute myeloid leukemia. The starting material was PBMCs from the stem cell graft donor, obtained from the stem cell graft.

The CDR3 nucleotides are TGCAGTGCTCCCCTTCGACGTCCTAGCACAGATACGCAGTATTTT. Its translation: CSAPLRRPSTDTQYF. V gene TRBV20-1 combines with J gene TRBJ2-3; no reliable D call. Germline CDR1 is DFQATT and CDR2 is SNEGSKA (reference sequence). Trimming cost V 5 bases and J 0 bases, with 15 bases left between them. The CDR3 sequence is 15 residues long.